This T cell receptor (beta chain) was sequenced for a study of regulatory T cells in long-lasting Graves disease. The J segment lost 7 bases and the V segment lost 6 bases, leaving 11 bases of the junction unmatched. CDR3 length: 14 amino acids. Details on this clonotype: A much larger clone lies a single base off, so this may be a read error.

Time point meaning: newly diagnosed GD, antithyroid drugs for less than 3 months. RNA from PBMCs was the source of the TCR library. Combining iRepertoire HTBI primers with Arm-PCR of CDR3 regions, the authors built TCR beta libraries. Using its own MiXCR run on the multiplex PCR reads, TCRdb lists one record per CDR3 protein. The sample consists of 400,000 to 500,000 distinct CDR3 sequences, about a sixth of them appearing once. The same sample was also studied in work on T cells in Graves' hyperthyroidism and ophthalmopathy. That publication notes: First-round RT-PCR of the TCR CDR3 relied on the HTBI primer set. Clonotypes that were expanded in thyroid above 0.001 mostly appeared in blood too.

V and J are TRBV12-3 or TRBV12-4 and TRBJ2-7, with 8 bases that match TRBD1. Here the sequenced sample was peripheral blood mononuclear cells (PBMCs), taken at new diagnosis, from a patient treated with antithyroid drugs. This sequence was found in a woman between 18 and 29 years old with Graves disease. This chain's CDR3 is CASRTDRGGTEQYF. The CDR3 region has the DNA TGTGCCAGCAGAACAGACAGGGGCGGCACTGAGCAGTACTTC.